The rows below give T cell receptor beta chains drawn from one sample of a study of blood T cell repertoires in COVID-19. Produced via immunoSEQ multiplex PCR; TCRdb's table is partial and in-frame only. The sample records 90,000 to 100,000 clones, about four fifths being singletons. Sequenced: peripheral blood. Source of these receptors: a woman in her sixties or seventies with acute or convalescent COVID-19. Both conserved end residues are part of each CDR3. The D gene is left open where the match is weak. Clone size is shown for a subset of rows, as once, few, many or a class of expanded clone.

>NA|once|TRBV10-1|TRBJ1-1
CASSENPQDVKTEAFF
TGCGCCAGCAGTGAGAATCCCCAGGATGTTAAGACTGAAGCTTTCTTT
>NA|NA|TRBV20-1|TRBJ2-3
CSASAKGYGTDTQYF
TGCAGTGCAAGTGCTAAGGGGTATGGCACAGATACGCAGTATTTT
>NA|once|TRBV28|TRBJ1-2
CASRTGNPNYGYTF
TGTGCCAGCAGAACAGGGAACCCAAACTATGGCTACACCTTC
>TRBD1|NA|TRBV19|TRBJ2-6
CASRYREPGQGSSGANVLTF
TGTGCCAGTAGATATCGCGAACCGGGACAGGGATCCTCTGGGGCCAACGTCCTGACTTTC
>TRBD2|once|TRBV6-2/TRBV6-3|TRBJ2-7
CASSYGLAGASEQYF
TGTGCCAGCAGTTACGGACTAGCGGGGGCGAGCGAGCAGTACTTC
>TRBD2|NA|TRBV7-2|TRBJ2-7
CASSLDVLAGAYEQYF
TGTGCCAGCAGCTTAGACGTACTAGCGGGGGCCTACGAGCAGTACTTC
>TRBD1|NA|TRBV30|TRBJ1-4
CAWSVLGDRAREKLFF
TGTGCCTGGAGTGTACTCGGGGACAGGGCGAGGGAAAAACTGTTTTTT
>TRBD1|NA|TRBV28|TRBJ2-7
CARGKQGAYEQYF
TGTGCCAGGGGGAAACAGGGGGCCTACGAGCAGTACTTC
>NA|NA|TRBV11-3|TRBJ1-1
CASSAAAGVGAFF
TGTGCCAGCAGCGCCGCGGCGGGGGTTGGAGCTTTCTTT
>TRBD1|few|TRBV29-1|TRBJ2-1
CSVDLGGQGYEQFF
TGCAGCGTCGACCTCGGGGGACAGGGGTATGAGCAGTTCTTC
>NA|NA|TRBV12-3/TRBV12-4|TRBJ1-2
CASSLDGGYGYTF
TGTGCCAGCAGTTTGGATGGCGGCTATGGCTACACCTTC
>NA|few|TRBV25-1|TRBJ2-2
CASSVGGAGELFF
TGTGCCAGCAGTGTGGGCGGGGCCGGGGAGCTGTTTTTT
>NA|NA|TRBV6-2/TRBV6-3|TRBJ2-7
CASSPGGEQYF
TGTGCCAGCAGCCCAGGCGGCGAGCAGTACTTC
>TRBD1|few|TRBV11-2|TRBJ1-2
CASSFRQGQEGYTF
TGTGCCAGCAGCTTCCGACAGGGCCAAGAAGGCTACACCTTC
>NA|NA|TRBV29-1|TRBJ2-3
CSVETGSTDTQYF
TGCAGCGTGGAGACAGGAAGCACAGATACGCAGTATTTT
>TRBD1|once|TRBV9|TRBJ1-2
CASSVGILTGYGYTF
TGTGCCAGCAGCGTAGGGATCCTGACAGGGTATGGCTACACCTTC
>NA|NA|TRBV7-3|TRBJ1-1
CASSITGSTEAFF
TGTGCCAGCAGCATCACAGGGAGCACTGAAGCTTTCTTT
>TRBD2|once|TRBV28|TRBJ2-3
CASSFAASGGPTGTDTQYF
TGTGCCAGCAGTTTCGCGGCTAGCGGGGGGCCAACAGGCACAGATACGCAGTATTTT
>TRBD2|NA|TRBV24-1|TRBJ2-3
CATSDLQSLAGGTDTQYF
TGTGCCACCAGTGATTTGCAATCACTAGCGGGGGGCACAGATACGCAGTATTTT
>TRBD2|NA|TRBV6-5|TRBJ2-1
CASSRRGDNEQFF
TGTGCCAGCTCCCGGCGGGGGGACAATGAGCAGTTCTTC
>TRBD1|NA|TRBV10-1|TRBJ1-5
CASSKRDRVDQPQHF
TGCGCCAGCAGCAAAAGGGACAGGGTTGATCAGCCCCAGCATTTT
>TRBD1|NA|TRBV18|TRBJ2-1
CASSPRTGAVRDEQFF
TGTGCCAGCTCCCCCCGGACAGGTGCTGTGAGGGATGAGCAGTTCTTC
>TRBD1|once|TRBV2|TRBJ1-5
CASTQGYQPQHF
TGTGCCAGCACACAGGGGTATCAGCCCCAGCATTTT
>TRBD1|NA|TRBV10-3|TRBJ1-5
CAISAQGTNQPQHF
TGTGCCATCAGTGCACAGGGGACCAATCAGCCCCAGCATTTT
>NA|NA|TRBV6-6|TRBJ2-7
CAIGRYEQYF
TGTGCCATCGGGAGATACGAGCAGTACTTC
>NA|once|TRBV5-5|TRBJ1-1
CASSFGAGLNTEAFF
TGTGCCAGCAGCTTTGGGGCAGGGCTGAACACTGAAGCTTTCTTT
>TRBD2|NA|TRBV10-2|TRBJ2-1
CASGLVGDDEQFF
TGCGCCAGCGGACTAGTTGGCGATGACGAGCAGTTCTTC
>NA|NA|TRBV7-2|TRBJ1-6
CASSSGSGSPLHF
TGTGCCAGCAGCAGCGGGTCGGGTTCACCCCTCCACTTT
>NA|NA|TRBV6-5|TRBJ1-4
CASSLWAESNEKLFF
TGTGCCAGCAGCTTATGGGCCGAATCTAATGAAAAACTGTTTTTT
>NA|NA|TRBV11-1|TRBJ2-7
CASSASRVAYEQYF
TGTGCCAGCAGCGCCTCTCGGGTTGCCTACGAGCAGTACTTC
>TRBD1|NA|TRBV28|TRBJ1-4
CASSTLGQINEKLFF
TGTGCCAGCAGTACATTGGGACAGATAAATGAAAAACTGTTTTTT
>NA|few|TRBV4-1|TRBJ1-3
CASSQYSSSGNTIYF
TGCGCCAGCAGCCAATATAGCAGCTCTGGAAACACCATATATTTT
>TRBD2|once|TRBV11-3|TRBJ2-1
CASSFVGLAGGRGPHEQFF
TGTGCCAGCAGCTTCGTTGGACTAGCGGGGGGCCGAGGCCCCCATGAGCAGTTCTTC
>NA|NA|TRBV12-3/TRBV12-4|TRBJ2-5
CASSFAGETQYF
TGTGCCAGCAGTTTTGCCGGGGAGACCCAGTACTTC
>NA|NA|TRBV6-5|TRBJ1-1
CASQMGGINTEAFF
TGTGCCAGCCAAATGGGAGGGATTAACACTGAAGCTTTCTTT
>TRBD2|NA|TRBV30|TRBJ2-5
CAWSPGLARETQYF
TGTGCCTGGAGCCCCGGACTAGCCAGGGAGACCCAGTACTTC
>TRBD2|NA|TRBV5-4|TRBJ2-3
CASSLRGGRADTQYF
TGTGCCAGCAGCCTACGGGGGGGCCGAGCAGATACGCAGTATTTT
>NA|medium-sized|TRBV2|TRBJ2-7
CASSDSTEQYF
TGTGCCAGCTCTGACAGCACCGAGCAGTACTTC
>NA|NA|TRBV6-5|TRBJ1-1
CASRSSRGAGTEAFF
TGTGCCAGCAGGTCTAGCAGGGGAGCAGGCACTGAAGCTTTCTTT
>NA|NA|TRBV7-2|TRBJ2-2
CASSGLNAAGELFF
TGTGCCAGCAGCGGTTTGAACGCGGCCGGGGAGCTGTTTTTT
>NA|NA|TRBV5-1|TRBJ2-3
CASSLAFGVAAVTDTQYF
TGCGCCAGCAGCTTGGCCTTCGGGGTCGCGGCCGTCACAGATACGCAGTATTTT
>NA|NA|TRBV6-5|TRBJ1-4
CASSSGGVGEKLFF
TGTGCCAGCAGTTCTGGCGGTGTTGGTGAAAAACTGTTTTTT
>TRBD1|NA|TRBV3-1/TRBV3-2|TRBJ2-3
CASSLSGLTGGYTDTQYF
TGTGCCAGCAGCCTTAGCGGCCTAACAGGGGGCTATACAGATACGCAGTATTTT
>TRBD1|NA|TRBV5-1|TRBJ1-2
CASSGQGPNYGYTF
TGCGCCAGCAGTGGACAGGGGCCTAACTATGGCTACACCTTC
>TRBD1|few|TRBV2|TRBJ1-5
CATAYGTGRNQPQHF
TGTGCCACAGCTTACGGGACAGGGAGAAATCAGCCCCAGCATTTT
>NA|NA|TRBV14|TRBJ2-1
CASSQEAGRNEQFF
TGTGCCAGCAGCCAAGAGGCAGGGCGAAATGAGCAGTTCTTC
>NA|NA|TRBV19|TRBJ2-7
CASSAGRGVGYEQYF
TGTGCCAGTAGTGCGGGCAGGGGTGTTGGATACGAGCAGTACTTC